These T cell receptor beta chains were read from a single sample in a study of patients and donors after allogeneic stem cell transplantation. MiXCR, run by TCRdb on the RT-PCR reads, gives a single entry per CDR3 protein. The table includes 410,000 or so distinct CDR3 sequences, 16% detected once. Source material: blood, either unsorted or a sorted T cell fraction (not recorded which). The receptors originated from a human donor who was either an allogeneic HSCT recipient or a stem cell or donor lymphocyte infusion donor (not recorded which). It is not recorded whose cells these are; they may come from a transplant donor. CDR3s include the opening cysteine and the closing phenylalanine or tryptophan. D genes are given only for firm matches. Clone size appears in some rows only: once, few, many, or a class for an expanded clone.

D | J | size | V | DNA | CDR3
TRBD2 | TRBJ2-1 | few | TRBV11-1 | TGTGCCAGCAGTTCCTTAGCGGGAGGGCCCTCAAGGGAGCAGTTCTTC | CASSSLAGGPSREQFF
. | TRBJ2-3 | few | TRBV6-2/TRBV6-3 | TGTGCCAGCAGTTACGTGGGGGGGGCTAGCGTAGACCCTAGCACAGATACGCAGTATTTT | CASSYVGGASVDPSTDTQYF
TRBD2 | TRBJ2-5 | few | TRBV5-1 | TGCGCCAGCAGCTTGGGTTCCAGCGGGGGAGAGACCCAGTACTTC | CASSLGSSGGETQYF
. | TRBJ1-1 | many | TRBV7-9 | TGTGCCAGCAGCAACCGCAGACTAATGAACACTGAAGCTTTCTTT | CASSNRRLMNTEAFF
. | TRBJ1-4 | few | TRBV20-1 | TGCAGTGCTAGAGATCCTAGACCCGGTGGAGAAAAACTGTTTTTT | CSARDPRPGGEKLFF
. | TRBJ2-1 | few | TRBV29-1 | TGCAGCGTTGGGAAAAATGAGCAGTTCTTC | CSVGKNEQFF
. | TRBJ2-1 | . | TRBV6-1 | TGTGCCAGCGGAGATCGTGGGTCCTACAATGAGCAGTTCTTC | CASGDRGSYNEQFF
TRBD2 | TRBJ2-1 | few | TRBV7-2 | TGTGCCAGCAGCCGACGGACTAGCGGGAAGAATGAGCAGTTCTTC | CASSRRTSGKNEQFF
. | TRBJ1-1 | few | TRBV24-1 | TGTGCCACCAGTGGGACAAGGAACACTGAAGCTTTCTTT | CATSGTRNTEAFF
TRBD2 | TRBJ2-7 | . | TRBV9 | TGTGCCAGCAGCGTAGAGGCTAGCGGGTCCTACGAGCAGTACTTC | CASSVEASGSYEQYF
. | TRBJ1-5 | . | TRBV2 | TGTGCCACCTCGAGGGCTAATAGCAGTCAGCCCCAGCATTTT | CATSRANSSQPQHF
. | TRBJ1-6 | . | TRBV7-2 | TGTGCCAGCAGCTTGAGGCAGGCGCATAATTCACCCCTCCACTTT | CASSLRQAHNSPLHF
TRBD2 | TRBJ2-5 | . | TRBV5-5 | TGTGCCAGCAGCTTGGCGGCGGGAGGGCCGACAGAGACCCAGTACTTC | CASSLAAGGPTETQYF
TRBD2 | TRBJ2-1 | many | TRBV12-3/TRBV12-4 | TGTGCCAGCAGTTCGGGACTAGCGGGAGGGCCCTACAATGAGCAGTTCTTC | CASSSGLAGGPYNEQFF
TRBD1 | TRBJ1-2 | . | TRBV10-3 | TGTGCCGCAACAGGGGACTATGGCTACACCTTC | CAATGDYGYTF
TRBD2 | TRBJ2-3 | few | TRBV5-1 | TGCGCCAGCAGCTTGGGCGGGACTAGCGGAAACACAGATACGCAGTATTTT | CASSLGGTSGNTDTQYF
TRBD2 | TRBJ2-7 | few | TRBV3-1 | TGTGCCAGCAGCCAAGAACTAGCGGGATACCGGGCCTACGAGCAGTACTTC | CASSQELAGYRAYEQYF